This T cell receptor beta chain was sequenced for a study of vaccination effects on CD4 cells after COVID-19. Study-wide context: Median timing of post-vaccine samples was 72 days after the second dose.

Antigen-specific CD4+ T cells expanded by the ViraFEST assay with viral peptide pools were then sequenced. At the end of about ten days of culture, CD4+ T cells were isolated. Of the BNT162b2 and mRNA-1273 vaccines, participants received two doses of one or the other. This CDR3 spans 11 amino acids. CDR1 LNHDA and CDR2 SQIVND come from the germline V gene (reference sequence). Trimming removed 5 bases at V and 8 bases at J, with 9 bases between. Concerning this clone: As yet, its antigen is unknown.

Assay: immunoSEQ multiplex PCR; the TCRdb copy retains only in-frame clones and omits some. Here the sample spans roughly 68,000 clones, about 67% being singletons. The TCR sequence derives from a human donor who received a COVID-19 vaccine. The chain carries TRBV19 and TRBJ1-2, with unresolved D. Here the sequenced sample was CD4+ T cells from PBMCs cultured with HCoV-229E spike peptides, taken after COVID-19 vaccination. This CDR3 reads CASSDRWGYTF. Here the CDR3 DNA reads TGTGCCAGTAGTGACCGTTGGGGCTACACCTTC.